This is a list of T cell receptor beta chains from one sample in a study of tumor-infiltrating lymphocytes in primary liver carcinoma. Each CDR3 protein is one row after TCRdb ran MiXCR on the multiplex PCR reads. The sample includes about 54,000 distinct CDR3 sequences, 70% to 80% of them seen just once. Sequencing was performed on liver tumor tissue from sampling region 2. The origin of the receptors is a middle-aged man with primary liver carcinoma and hepatitis B virus infection. The CDR3 runs from the conserved cysteine through the conserved F or W. D genes are given only for firm matches. Rows may omit the clone size; those that give it use once, few, many or a size class.

j_gene	abundance	v_gene	d_gene	CDR3aa	CDR3nt
TRBJ2-5	many	TRBV13	.	CASSLGRIQETQYF	TGTGCCAGCAGCCTCGGACGGATTCAAGAGACCCAGTACTTC
TRBJ2-7	.	TRBV6-6	.	CAIGGQQYIYEQYF	TGTGCCATCGGGGGACAGCAGTATATCTACGAGCAGTACTTC
TRBJ2-1	.	TRBV5-4	TRBD2	CASSLDSGSSYNKQFF	TGTGCCAGCAGCTTGGATAGCGGGAGTTCATACAATAAGCAATTCTTC
TRBJ2-2	.	TRBV14	.	CASSTMGASAGELFF	TGTGCCAGCAGCACCATGGGGGCTTCGGCCGGGGAGCTGTTTTTT
TRBJ2-3	.	TRBV7-8	.	CASSLDASGASTGTQYF	TGTGCCAGCAGCTTAGATGCAAGTGGAGCTAGCACTGGTACGCAGTATTTT
TRBJ2-1	.	TRBV6-5	.	CASRATTNKQFF	TGTGCCAGCAGGGCGACTACGAATAAGCAGTTCTTC
TRBJ2-7	many	TRBV19	.	CASSGRRAYEQYF	TGTGCCAGTAGTGGTCGGCGGGCCTACGAGCAGTACTTC
TRBJ2-2	.	TRBV10-1	.	CARRTNTGEPFF	TGCGCCAGACGTACGAACACCGGGGAGCCGTTTTTT
TRBJ2-7	.	TRBV7-8	.	CASSLEPGESYEQHF	TGTGCCAGCAGTTTAGAACCGGGAGAATCCTACGAGCAGCACTTC
TRBJ1-1	.	TRBV12-3/TRBV12-4	.	CASNPNILTEAFF	TGTGCCAGCAACCCCAACATCTTGACTGAAGCCTTCTTT
TRBJ2-7	.	TRBV4-1	.	CASRPGPSSSEQYF	TGTGCCAGCAGACCGGGGCCGAGCTCCAGCGAGCAGTACTTC
TRBJ2-5	.	TRBV12-3/TRBV12-4	.	CASSSGGGGWEETQYF	TGTGCCAGCAGTAGTGGGGGGGGGGGCTGGGAAGAGACCCAGTACTTC
TRBJ2-7	.	TRBV11-2	.	CASSLNFATPSSYEQYF	TGTGCCAGCAGCTTAAACTTCGCGACACCCAGTTCCTACGAGCAGTACTTC
TRBJ2-2	once	TRBV12-5	.	CASGPTGSSNTKELFF	TGTGCTAGTGGTCCCACGGGCAGCTCGAACACCAAGGAGCTGTTTTTT
TRBJ2-7	.	TRBV11-2	.	CASSWADNPRGQYF	TGTGCCAGCTCATGGGCGGACAATCCACGAGGGCAATACTTC
TRBJ2-3	.	TRBV10-3	TRBD2	CAVSESKAGADTQYF	TGTGCCGTCAGTGAGTCGAAAGCGGGAGCAGATACGCAGTATTTT
TRBJ1-1	.	TRBV4-2	.	CVSSQDQRNTEVFF	TGTGTCAGCAGCCAAGACCAGAGGAACACTGAAGTTTTCTTT
TRBJ2-7	.	TRBV11-2	.	CASSLSVGLTVGGYEQHF	TGTGCCAGCAGCTTATCCGTTGGACTAACGGTAGGGGGGTACGAGCAGCACTTC
TRBJ1-1	.	TRBV5-1	.	CASNLDRGFGNTEAFF	TGCGCCAGCAACTTGGATCGGGGCTTCGGGAACACTGAAGCTTTCTTT
TRBJ2-7	.	TRBV14	.	CGSSIVASYEQYF	TGTGGCAGCAGTATAGTGGCCTCCTACGAGCAGTACTTC
TRBJ2-5	.	TRBV28	TRBD1	CASSSTGQGQETQYF	TGTGCCAGTAGTTCGACAGGACAGGGTCAAGAGACCCAGTACTTC
TRBJ1-1	.	TRBV6-2/TRBV6-3	.	CASSYSAWYTEVFF	TGTGCCAGCAGTTACTCCGCCTGGTATACTGAAGTTTTCTTT
TRBJ2-1	few	TRBV11-1	.	CASSFQGPLDNEQFF	TGTGCCAGCAGCTTCCAGGGACCGCTGGACAATGAGCAGTTCTTC
TRBJ2-2	few	TRBV7-2	.	CASSFSTYTGELFF	TGTGCCAGCAGCTTTAGTACTTACACCGGGGAGCTGTTTTTT